This T cell receptor beta chain was profiled in a study of T cell clonality in common variable immunodeficiency. The length of the CDR3 is 16 residues. Germline V CDR1 and CDR2: LGHNA, YNFKEQ. Trimming cost V 0 bases and J 1 base, with 12 bases left between them. The data were produced by immunoSEQ multiplex PCR, yet TCRdb's version contains in-frame clones alone and is incomplete. The sample gives under 35,000 clones, none seen only once, and the top ten clones hold 3.5% to 4%. This clone was counted many times. The DNA ends 3 residues before the CDR3 does, and the rest of the CDR3 is filled in from the germline J gene. Caucasian heritage predominated among both patients and controls. Heparinized whole blood, roughly 4.5 to 8 ml, came from each donor.

This clonotype originated in a person aged 18 to 75 in good health. This chain uses TRBV4-2 with TRBJ2-5; TRBD2 might be the D (7 bases). Sequencing was done on a sample of peripheral blood mononuclear cells. The part of the CDR3 DNA that was read is TGTGCCAGCAGCCAAGAAGGGGGGGGGCGCCAAGAGACC. Its protein is CASSQEGGGRQET. The complete CDR3 reads CASSQEGGGRQETQYF.